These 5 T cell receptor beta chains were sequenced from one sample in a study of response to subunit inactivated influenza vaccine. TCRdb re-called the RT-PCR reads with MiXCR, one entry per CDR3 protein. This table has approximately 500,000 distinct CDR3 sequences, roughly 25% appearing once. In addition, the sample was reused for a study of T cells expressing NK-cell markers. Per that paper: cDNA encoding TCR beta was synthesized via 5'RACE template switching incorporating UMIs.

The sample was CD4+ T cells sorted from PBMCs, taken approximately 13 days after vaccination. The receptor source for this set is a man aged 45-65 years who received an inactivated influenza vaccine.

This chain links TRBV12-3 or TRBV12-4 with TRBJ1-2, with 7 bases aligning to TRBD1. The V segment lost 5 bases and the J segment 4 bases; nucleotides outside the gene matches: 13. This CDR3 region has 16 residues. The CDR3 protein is CASSPPSAGGTYGYTF. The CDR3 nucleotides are TGTGCCAGCAGTCCGCCTTCGGCAGGGGGTACCTATGGCTACACCTTC.

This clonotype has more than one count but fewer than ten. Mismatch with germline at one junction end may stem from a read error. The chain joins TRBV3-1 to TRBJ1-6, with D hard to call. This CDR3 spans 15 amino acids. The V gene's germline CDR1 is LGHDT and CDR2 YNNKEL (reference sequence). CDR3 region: CASREPGYQNSPLHF. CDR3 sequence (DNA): TGTGCCAGCAGAGAACCGGGATACCAAAATTCGCCCCTCCACTTT.

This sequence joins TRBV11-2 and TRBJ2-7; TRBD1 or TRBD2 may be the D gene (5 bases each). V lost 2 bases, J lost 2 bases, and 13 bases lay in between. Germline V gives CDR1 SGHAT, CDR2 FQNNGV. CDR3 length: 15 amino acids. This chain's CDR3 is CASSLSPGPPYEQYF. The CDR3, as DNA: TGTGCCAGCAGCTTATCGCCGGGACCACCCTACGAGCAGTACTTC.

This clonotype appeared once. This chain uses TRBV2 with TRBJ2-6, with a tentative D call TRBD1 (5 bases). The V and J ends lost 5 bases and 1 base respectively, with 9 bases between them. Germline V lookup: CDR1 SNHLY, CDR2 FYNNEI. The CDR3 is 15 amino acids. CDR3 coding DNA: TGTGCCAGCAGTAAGGACACGTCTGGGGCCAACGTCCTGACTTTC. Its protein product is CASSKDTSGANVLTF.

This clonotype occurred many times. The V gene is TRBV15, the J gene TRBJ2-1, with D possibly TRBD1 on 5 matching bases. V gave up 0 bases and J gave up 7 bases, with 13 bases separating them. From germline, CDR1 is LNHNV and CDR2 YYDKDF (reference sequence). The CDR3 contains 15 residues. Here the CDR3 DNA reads TGTGCCACCAGCAGAGAGGCAGTTGGGGCGAATGAGCAGTTCTTC. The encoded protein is CATSREAVGANEQFF.